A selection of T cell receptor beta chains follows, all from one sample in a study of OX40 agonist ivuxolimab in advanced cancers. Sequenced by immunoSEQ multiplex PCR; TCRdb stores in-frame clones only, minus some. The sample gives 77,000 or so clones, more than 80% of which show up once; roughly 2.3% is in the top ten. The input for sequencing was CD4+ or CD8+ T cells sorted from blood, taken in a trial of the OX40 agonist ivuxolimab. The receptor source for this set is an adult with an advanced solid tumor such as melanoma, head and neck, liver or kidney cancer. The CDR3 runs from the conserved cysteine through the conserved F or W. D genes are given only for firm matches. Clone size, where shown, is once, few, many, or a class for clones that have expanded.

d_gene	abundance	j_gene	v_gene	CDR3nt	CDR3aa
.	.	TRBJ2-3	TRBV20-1	TGCAGTGCTAGACCTCAAGATACTCAGTATTTT	CSARPQDTQYF
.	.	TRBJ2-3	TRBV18	TGTGCCAGCTCGCCAAACCTCTTTACCCGGGCGGGGGATACGCAGTATTTT	CASSPNLFTRAGDTQYF
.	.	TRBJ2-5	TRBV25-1	TGTGCCAGCAGTGACCCCGGGGCTAGGGGGGACCAAGAGACCCAGTACTTC	CASSDPGARGDQETQYF
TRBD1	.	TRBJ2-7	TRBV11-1	TGTGCCAGCAGCTACGGGACAGTACCGTACTACGAGCAGTACTTC	CASSYGTVPYYEQYF
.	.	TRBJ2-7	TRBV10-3	TGTGCCATCAGTGAGTCCGCGGTGCTGCAGTACTTC	CAISESAVLQYF
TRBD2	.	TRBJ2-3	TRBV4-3	TGCGCCAGCAGCCAAGATTTCGGACTAGCGGGGGGGAGCACAGATACGCAGTATTTT	CASSQDFGLAGGSTDTQYF
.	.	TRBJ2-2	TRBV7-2	TGTGCCAGCAGCTTACACATCACCGGGGAGCTGTTTTTT	CASSLHITGELFF
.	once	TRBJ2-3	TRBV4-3	TGCGCCAGCAGCCAAGATCGACGTACGCAGTATTTT	CASSQDRRTQYF
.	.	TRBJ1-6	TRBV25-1	TGTGCCAGCAGTGGACAGTTTTCACCCCTCCACTTT	CASSGQFSPLHF
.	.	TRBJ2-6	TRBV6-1	TGTGCCAGCAAGGACGCCAGCTCTGGGGCCAACGTCCTGACTTTC	CASKDASSGANVLTF
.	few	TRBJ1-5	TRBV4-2	TGTGCCAGCAGCCCCCGCGGGGGAAATCAGCCCCAGCATTTT	CASSPRGGNQPQHF
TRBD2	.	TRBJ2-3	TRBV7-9	TGTGCCAGCAGCTTGGACTTGACTAGCGGTTTCTTAGGGACAGATACGCAGTATTTT	CASSLDLTSGFLGTDTQYF
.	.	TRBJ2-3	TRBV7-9	TGTGCCAGCAGCCCGGGGCGGGGAGCGGATACGCAGTATTTT	CASSPGRGADTQYF
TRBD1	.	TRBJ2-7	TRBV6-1	TGTGCCAGTAAGGGACAGGGAATCGACGAGCAGTACTTC	CASKGQGIDEQYF
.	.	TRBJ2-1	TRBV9	TGTGCCAGCAGCGTACTCAGCTCCTACAATGAGCAGTTCTTC	CASSVLSSYNEQFF